This TCR beta chain was observed in a study of Graves' ophthalmopathy and Graves' hyperthyroidism. CDR3 length: 14 residues. V was cut by 4 bases and J by 9 bases, with 18 bases left in between. Germline lookup yields CDR1 KGHDR and CDR2 SFDVKD. Concerning this clonotype: The antigen is unknown.

Findings and caveats of the study: The authors also found most expanded thyroid clonotypes above 0.001 frequency in blood.

Transcripts of RNA were the source for amplifying TCR beta CDR3 regions. The authors performed first-round RT-PCR with HTBI primers and then a second-round multiplex PCR. MiXCR, applied by TCRdb to the multiplex PCR reads, yields one record per CDR3 protein. The sample lists about 210,000 distinct CDR3 sequences; just under 30% were seen once. Ineligible for inclusion were patients with other autoimmune diseases, uncontrolled infections, pregnancy or lactation. Diagnostic conclusions were grounded in clinical symptoms, serum thyroxine, TRAb, thyroid ultrasound and orbital computed tomography. The receptor was isolated from a man aged 45-65 years with Graves' ophthalmopathy. Specimen: peripheral blood. The V and J genes are TRBV24-1 and TRBJ2-7; D possibly corresponds to TRBD1 (6 bases). The CDR3 protein is CATSETGTPTGQYF. The CDR3 DNA is TGTGCCACCAGTGAAACCGGGACACCGACAGGGCAGTACTTC.